This T cell receptor beta chain was obtained from a study of blood T cell repertoires in COVID-19. About the study: Italy, Spain and the United States were the sources of the convalescent and acute COVID-19 samples. PBMCs, B-cell-depleted T cells, or T cells provided the cDNA or gDNA that made up the material.

Per the study methods: How many nucleated cells were present was estimated from reference gene primer amplification. Clones were read by immunoSEQ multiplex PCR, and TCRdb kept only the in-frame ones, dropping some. V, J and clone size reflect that table, while D and trimming were determined from the DNA. The sample yields 150,000 or so clones, less than 85% seen once. The receptor comes from a human donor with acute or convalescent COVID-19. The donor label of this sample is uncertain. The specimen was peripheral blood.

DNA of the CDR3: TGTGCCAGCTCACCTATAAAAGGGACAGGGACTACCTACGAGCAGTACTTC. Translated, it gives CASSPIKGTGTTYEQYF. V gene TRBV18 combines with J gene TRBJ2-7, with 9 bases aligning to TRBD1. J lost 2 bases, V lost 3 bases, and 11 bases had no gene match. CDR1 and CDR2 from the germline V gene are KGHSH and LQKENI. The CDR3 length is 17 residues.